This T cell receptor beta chain was identified during a study of human T cells and chemical hapten exposure. Findings and caveats of the study: TCRs exceeding a frequency of 1 in 1000 stayed unchanged under DPC sensitization.

Germline V lookup: CDR1 MNHEY, CDR2 SMNVEV (reference sequence). This CDR3 spans 16 amino acids. The trim removed 0 bases at V and 2 bases at J, leaving 5 bases unmatched. Noted time point: patch test 3, about 24 weeks after DPC sensitization. As for treatment: therapeutic diphenylcyclopropenone sensitization with weekly scalp DPC. TCRdb called the RACE reads again in MiXCR, with one record for every CDR3 protein. The sample yields 180,000 or so distinct CDR3 sequences, under 25% seen once. Only a few counts were recorded for this clonotype. Its target is unknown. The V gene is TRBV27, the J gene TRBJ2-7; TRBD1 aligns across 9 bases. Source: whole blood, taken in connection with sensitization to the hapten diphenylcyclopropenone (DPC). The origin of this receptor is a woman in her thirties or forties with alopecia areata. Some clones in this sample may be carry-over from other donors' samples. The DNA for the CDR3 is TGTGCCAGCAGTTTATCTGGGACAGGGAGACCCTACGAGCAGTACTTC. Its protein is CASSLSGTGRPYEQYF.